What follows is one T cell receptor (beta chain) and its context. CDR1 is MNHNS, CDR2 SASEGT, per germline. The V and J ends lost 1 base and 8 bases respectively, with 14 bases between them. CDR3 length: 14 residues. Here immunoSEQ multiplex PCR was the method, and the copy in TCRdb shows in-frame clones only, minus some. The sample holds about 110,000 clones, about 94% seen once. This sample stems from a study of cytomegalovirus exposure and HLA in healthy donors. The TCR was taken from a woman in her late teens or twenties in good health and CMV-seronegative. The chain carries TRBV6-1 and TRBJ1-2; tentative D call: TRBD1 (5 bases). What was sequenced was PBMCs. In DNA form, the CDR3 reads TGTGCCAGCAGTGAAGGTGTGTGGAAGGGGGGCTACACCTTC. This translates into CASSEGVWKGGYTF.